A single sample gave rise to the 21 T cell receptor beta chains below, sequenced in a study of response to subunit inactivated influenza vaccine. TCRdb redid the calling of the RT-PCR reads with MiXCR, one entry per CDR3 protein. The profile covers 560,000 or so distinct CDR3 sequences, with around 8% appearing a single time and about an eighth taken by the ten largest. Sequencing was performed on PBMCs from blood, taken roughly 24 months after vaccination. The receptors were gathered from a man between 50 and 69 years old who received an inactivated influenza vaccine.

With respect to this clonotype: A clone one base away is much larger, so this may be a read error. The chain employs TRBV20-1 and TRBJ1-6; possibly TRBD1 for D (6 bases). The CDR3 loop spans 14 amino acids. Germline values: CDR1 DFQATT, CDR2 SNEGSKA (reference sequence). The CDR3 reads CSASSGVGNSPLYF. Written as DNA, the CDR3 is TGCAGTGCTAGTTCAGGGGTGGGGAATTCACCCCTCTACTTT.

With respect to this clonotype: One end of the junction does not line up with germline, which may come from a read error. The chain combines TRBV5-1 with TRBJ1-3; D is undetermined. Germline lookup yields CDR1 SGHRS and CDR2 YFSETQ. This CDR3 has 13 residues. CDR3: CASSQSSGSTIYF. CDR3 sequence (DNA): TGCGCCAGCAGCCAGAGCTCTGGAAGCACCATATATTTT.

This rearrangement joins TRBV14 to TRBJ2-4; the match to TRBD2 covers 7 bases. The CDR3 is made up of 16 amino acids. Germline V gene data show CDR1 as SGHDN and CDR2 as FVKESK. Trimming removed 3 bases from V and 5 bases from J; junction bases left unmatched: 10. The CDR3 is CASSQTGRGNENIQYF. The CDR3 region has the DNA TGTGCCAGCAGCCAGACGGGGAGGGGCAACGAAAACATTCAGTACTTC. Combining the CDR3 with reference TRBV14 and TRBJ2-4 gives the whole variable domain EAGVTQFPSHSVIEKGQTVTLRCDPISGHDNLYWYRRVMGKEIKFLLHFVKESKQDESGMPNNRFLAERTGGTYSTLKVQPAELEDSGVYFCASSQTGRGNENIQYFGAGTRLSVL.

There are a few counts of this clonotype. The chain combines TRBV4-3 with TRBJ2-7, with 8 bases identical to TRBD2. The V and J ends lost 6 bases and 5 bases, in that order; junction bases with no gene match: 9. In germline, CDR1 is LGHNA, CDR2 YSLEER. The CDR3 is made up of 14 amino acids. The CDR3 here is CASSPGLVDHEQYF. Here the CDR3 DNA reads TGCGCCAGCAGTCCGGGACTAGTTGATCACGAGCAGTACTTC.

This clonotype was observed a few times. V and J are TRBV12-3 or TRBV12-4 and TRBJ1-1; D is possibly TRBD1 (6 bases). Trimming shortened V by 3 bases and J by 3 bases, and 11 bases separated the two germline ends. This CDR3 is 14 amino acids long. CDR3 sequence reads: CASSFVQGYTEAFF. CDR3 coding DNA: TGTGCCAGCAGTTTTGTTCAGGGGTACACTGAAGCTTTCTTT.

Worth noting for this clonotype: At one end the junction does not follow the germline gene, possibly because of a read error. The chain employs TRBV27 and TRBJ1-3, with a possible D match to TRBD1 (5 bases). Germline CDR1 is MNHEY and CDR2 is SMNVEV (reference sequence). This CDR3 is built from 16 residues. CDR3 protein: CASSPDGRASGNTIYF. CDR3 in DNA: TGTGCCAGCAGTCCAGACGGCAGGGCCTCTGGAAACACCATTTATTTT.

The CDR3 DNA is TGTGCCAGCAGTTACATACGGAACCAAGAGACCCAGTACTTC. Translated, it gives CASSYIRNQETQYF. The V and J genes are TRBV6-5 and TRBJ2-5, with D unresolved. CDR3 length: 14 amino acids. CDR1 and CDR2 (germline): MNHEY, SVGAGI. The V gene lost 2 bases and the J gene lost 0 bases, with 7 bases spanning the gap.

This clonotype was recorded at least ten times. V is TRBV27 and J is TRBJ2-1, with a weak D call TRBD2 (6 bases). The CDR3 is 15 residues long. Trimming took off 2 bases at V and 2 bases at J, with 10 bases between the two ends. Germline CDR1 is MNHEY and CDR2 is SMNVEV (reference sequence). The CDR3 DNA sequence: TGTGCCAGCAGTTTAGTTAGCGGCACCTACAATGAGCAGTTCTTC. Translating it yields CASSLVSGTYNEQFF.

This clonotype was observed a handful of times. In DNA, the CDR3 is TGCAGTGCTACCTCTACGGCAGAACCTAATTCACCCCTCCACTTT. This encodes CSATSTAEPNSPLHF. The V call is TRBV20-1, the J call TRBJ1-6, with no clear D. CDR3 size: 15 residues. The germline V gene encodes CDR1 DFQATT and CDR2 SNEGSKA (reference sequence). Trimming shortened V by 4 bases and J by 6 bases, and 16 bases separated the two germline ends.

CDR3 residues: CSARAGTGFTEAFF. CDR3 coding DNA: TGCAGTGCTAGAGCAGGGACAGGTTTCACTGAAGCTTTCTTT. The chain is built from TRBV20-1 and TRBJ1-1; 8 bases match TRBD1. Germline-derived CDR1 and CDR2 are DFQATT and SNEGSKA (reference sequence). This CDR3 spans 14 amino acids. Trimming at V came to 1 base and at J to 4 bases, leaving 5 bases not matched to a gene.

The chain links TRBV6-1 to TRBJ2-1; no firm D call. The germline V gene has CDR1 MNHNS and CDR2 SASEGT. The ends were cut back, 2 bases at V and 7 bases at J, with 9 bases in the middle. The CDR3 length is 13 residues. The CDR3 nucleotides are TGTGCCAGCAGTGAAAGACGACGGAATGAGCAGTTCTTC. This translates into CASSERRRNEQFF.

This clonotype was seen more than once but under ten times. The DNA for the CDR3 is TGCAGCGTTGATGGGTTGCGGGAAGCGGTACGCACAGATACGCAGTATTTT. Translation: CSVDGLREAVRTDTQYF. The chain employs TRBV29-1 and TRBJ2-3, with D perhaps TRBD2 (6 bases). Trimming shortened V by 3 bases and J by 1 base, and 20 bases separated the two germline ends. This CDR3 is built from 17 residues. Germline V gene lookup returns CDR1 SQVTM and CDR2 ANQGSEA.

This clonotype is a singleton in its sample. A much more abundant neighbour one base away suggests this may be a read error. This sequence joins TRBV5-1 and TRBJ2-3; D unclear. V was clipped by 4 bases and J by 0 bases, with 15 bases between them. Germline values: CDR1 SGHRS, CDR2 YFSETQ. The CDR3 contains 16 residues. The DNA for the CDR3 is TGCGCCAGCAGCCCACTTGGGGTGGAGAGCACAGATACGCAGTATTTT. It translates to CASSPLGVESTDTQYF.

The CDR3 loop reads CASTRGGSASGNTIYF. In DNA, the CDR3 is TGTGCCAGCACGCGTGGGGGTTCGGCCTCTGGAAACACCATATATTTT. This chain uses TRBV9 with TRBJ1-3, with a tentative D call TRBD1 (5 bases). CDR3 size: 16 residues. The germline CDR1 and CDR2 sequences are SGDLS and YYNGEE. V gave up 6 bases and J gave up 0 bases, with 16 bases separating them.

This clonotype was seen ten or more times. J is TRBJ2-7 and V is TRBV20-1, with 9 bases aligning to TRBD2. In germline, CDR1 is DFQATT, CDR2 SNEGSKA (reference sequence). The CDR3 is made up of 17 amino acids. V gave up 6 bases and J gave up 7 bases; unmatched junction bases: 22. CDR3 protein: CSANPTGRPSGALEQYF. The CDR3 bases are TGCAGTGCCAATCCGACGGGGAGGCCTAGCGGGGCATTGGAGCAGTACTTC.

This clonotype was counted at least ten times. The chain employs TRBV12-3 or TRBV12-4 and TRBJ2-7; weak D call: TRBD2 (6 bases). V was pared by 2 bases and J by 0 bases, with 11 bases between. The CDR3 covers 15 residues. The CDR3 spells CASSLSSAGSYEQYF. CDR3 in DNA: TGTGCCAGCAGTTTAAGCTCAGCGGGCTCCTACGAGCAGTACTTC.

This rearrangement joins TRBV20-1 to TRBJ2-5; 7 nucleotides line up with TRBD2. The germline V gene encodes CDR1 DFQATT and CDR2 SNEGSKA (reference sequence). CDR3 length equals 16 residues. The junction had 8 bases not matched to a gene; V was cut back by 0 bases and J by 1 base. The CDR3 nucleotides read TGCAGTGCTAGAGATCTTGCGGGAGCGCGCCAAGAGACCCAGTACTTC. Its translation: CSARDLAGARQETQYF.

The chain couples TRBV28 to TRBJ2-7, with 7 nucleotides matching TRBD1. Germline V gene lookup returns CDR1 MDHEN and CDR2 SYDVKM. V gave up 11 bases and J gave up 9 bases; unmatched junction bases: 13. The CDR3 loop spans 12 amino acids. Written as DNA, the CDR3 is TGTGCCTCGACAGGGCTGAGAGGGTGGCAGTACTTC. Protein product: CASTGLRGWQYF.

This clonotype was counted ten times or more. In DNA form, the CDR3 reads TGCAGTGCTAGACGGGGGGCGCCCAATCAGCCCCAGCATTTT. It specifies CSARRGAPNQPQHF. The rearrangement joins TRBV20-1 to TRBJ1-5; a weak D match, TRBD1 (6 bases). Looked up from germline, CDR1 is DFQATT and CDR2 is SNEGSKA (reference sequence). CDR3 length: 14 amino acids. V was trimmed by 2 bases and J by 3 bases, leaving 11 bases between them.

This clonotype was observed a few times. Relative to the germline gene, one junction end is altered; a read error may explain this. CDR3 nucleotide sequence: TGTGCCAGCGGGACAGGGGGCTCCCGTTTTATTTTC. Translated: CASGTGGSRFIF. The chain recombines TRBV28 with TRBJ2-7, with 12 bases aligning to TRBD1. The CDR3 spans 12 residues. Germline-derived CDR1 and CDR2 are MDHEN and SYDVKM.

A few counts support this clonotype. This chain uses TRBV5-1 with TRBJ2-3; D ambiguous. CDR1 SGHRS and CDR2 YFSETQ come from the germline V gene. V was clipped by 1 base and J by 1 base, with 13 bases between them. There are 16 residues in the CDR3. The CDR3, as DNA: TGCGCCAGCAGCTTGTCCGCAAGGTTAGGCACAGATACGCAGTATTTT. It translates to CASSLSARLGTDTQYF. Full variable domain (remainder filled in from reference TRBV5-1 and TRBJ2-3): KAGVTQTPRYLIKTRGQQVTLSCSPISGHRSVSWYQQTPGQGLQFLFEYFSETQRNKGNFPGRFSGRQFSNSRSEMNVSTLELGDSALYLCASSLSARLGTDTQYFGPGTRLTVL.